Following are 30 T cell receptor beta chains from one sample sequenced in a study of post-analysis software for immune sequencing data. Antigens of these TCRs are unknown. Unique-molecular-identifier-tagged TCR beta cDNA libraries were used. TCRdb redid the calling of the PCR reads with MiXCR, one entry per CDR3 protein. The sample holds about 820,000 distinct CDR3 sequences, roughly 50% seen once. General observations from the study: Controls had lower frequencies than patients of five or six TRBV segments, which included TRBV5-6, TRBV5-1 and TRBV20-1.

The sequenced sample consisted of blood. Source of these receptors: a girl aged 10 to 17 with multiple sclerosis.

The V gene is TRBV29-1, the J gene TRBJ2-4; 8 bases map to TRBD1. CDR1 is SQVTM and CDR2 is ANQGSEA in the germline V gene. The CDR3 loop spans 15 amino acids. The J segment lost 1 base and the V segment lost 7 bases, leaving 9 bases of the junction unmatched. The CDR3 is CSARTGNYAKNIQYF. The DNA for the CDR3 is TGCAGCGCTAGGACAGGGAATTACGCCAAAAACATTCAGTACTTC.

V and J are TRBV7-3 and TRBJ2-2; 10 nucleotides agree with TRBD2. Germline lookup yields CDR1 SGHTA and CDR2 FQGTGA. V gave up 2 bases and J gave up 4 bases; unmatched junction bases: 4. This CDR3 comprises 16 residues. The CDR3 bases are TGTGCCAGCAGCTTAGGGACTAGCGCCATCACCGGGGAGCTGTTTTTT. This gives the protein CASSLGTSAITGELFF.

This clonotype was seen only a few times. The J gene is TRBJ2-7, the V gene TRBV27, with 8 bases aligning to TRBD1. Looked up from germline, CDR1 is MNHEY and CDR2 is SMNVEV (reference sequence). The CDR3 contains 16 residues. Trimming cost V 2 bases and J 0 bases; bases outside gene matches: 6. CDR3 nucleotide sequence: TGTGCCAGCAGTTTACTAGGGACAGGAGGCTCCTACGAGCAGTACTTC. Translated: CASSLLGTGGSYEQYF.

The V call is TRBV5-1, the J call TRBJ2-4; no clear D gene. The J call may not be correct, given that the DNA end is closer to TRBJ2-7. Looked up from germline, CDR1 is SGHRS and CDR2 is YFSETQ. The CDR3 is 15 amino acids. CDR3 protein: CASSLGGYPTYEQYF. As DNA, the CDR3 is TGCGCCAGCAGCTTGGGTGGGTACCCAACCTACGAGCAGTACTTC.

The genes are TRBV7-2 and TRBJ2-3, with D perhaps being TRBD1 or TRBD2 (6 bases each). The CDR3 runs 15 residues. The V gene's germline CDR1 is SGHTA and CDR2 FQGNSA. Trimming left V 2 bases short and J 2 bases short, with 11 bases between. The CDR3 protein is CASSLSGAPTDTQYF. The DNA of the CDR3 is TGTGCCAGCAGCTTATCGGGGGCCCCCACAGATACGCAGTATTTT.

This clonotype was found a few times. V and J are TRBV29-1 and TRBJ2-7; D is uncertain. Trimming took 4 bases from V and 4 from J, leaving 20 bases between them. Germline CDR1 reads SQVTM; CDR2 reads ANQGSEA. This CDR3 has 15 amino acids. CDR3 amino acids: CSVAHGGIPNYEQYF. Here the CDR3 DNA reads TGCAGCGTTGCTCATGGTGGGATTCCGAATTACGAGCAGTACTTC.

The chain combines TRBV27 with TRBJ2-4; D ambiguous. The end of the DNA fits TRBJ2-7 better, so the J call may be wrong. This CDR3 comprises 14 residues. The germline CDR1 and CDR2 sequences are MNHEY and SMNVEV (reference sequence). CDR3 sequence: CASSSRITAYEQYF. The CDR3 coding sequence is TGTGCCAGCAGTTCGCGGATAACCGCATACGAGCAGTACTTC.

V is TRBV5-1 and J is TRBJ1-1, with TRBD1 identical over 8 bases. Unmatched junction bases numbered 9, after V lost 0 bases and J lost 5 bases. CDR1 is SGHRS and CDR2 is YFSETQ in the germline V gene. This CDR3 is 16 amino acids long. The CDR3 reads CASSLGGPGGVTEAFF. CDR3 coding DNA: TGCGCCAGCAGCTTGGGGGGTCCAGGGGGCGTTACTGAAGCTTTCTTT.

This clonotype was found a few times. V and J are TRBV29-1 and TRBJ2-3; TRBD1 aligns across 7 bases. The CDR3 is 14 amino acids. Germline V CDR1 and CDR2: SQVTM, ANQGSEA. Written as DNA, the CDR3 is TGCAGTGCTCGGGGACAGTACCCTGGAGATACGCAGTATTTT. It codes for CSARGQYPGDTQYF.

In DNA form, the CDR3 reads TGTGCCAGCAGCGGTTCCGGGACAGGGAGCTATGGCTACACCTTC. Amino acids: CASSGSGTGSYGYTF. V is TRBV21-1 and J is TRBJ1-2; the D call of TRBD1 is as the table states it, not checked on the DNA. TRBV21-1 is tagged as a pseudogene. The CDR3 covers 15 residues.

This clonotype was counted a single time. This chain connects TRBV9 to TRBJ1-2, with D possibly matching TRBD1 (6 bases). CDR1 and CDR2 from the germline V gene are SGDLS and YYNGEE. V was shortened by 0 bases and J by 8 bases, with 11 bases between the two germline ends. This CDR3 region has 13 residues. CDR3 sequence: CASSVEQGVGYTF. The DNA for the CDR3 is TGTGCCAGCAGCGTAGAACAGGGAGTCGGCTACACCTTC.

This clonotype was recorded a few times. This chain connects TRBV12-3 or TRBV12-4 to TRBJ2-4; perhaps TRBD2 as D (6 bases). TRBJ2-7 matches the DNA end more closely, so the J call is doubtful. This CDR3 spans 12 amino acids. The CDR3, as DNA: TGTGCCAGCAGTCCTTGGGGAGGCGAGCAGTACTTC. This codes for CASSPWGGEQYF.

The rearrangement joins TRBV20-1 to TRBJ2-5, with 7 nucleotides matching TRBD2. TRBJ2-7 explains the end of the DNA better; the J call may be wrong. CDR3 size: 16 residues. Germline CDR1 reads DFQATT; CDR2 reads SNEGSKA (reference sequence). CDR3 sequence reads: CSAGPAGVSGIYEQYF. For the CDR3, the DNA is TGCAGTGCTGGTCCCGCGGGAGTAAGTGGAATATACGAGCAGTACTTC.

V is TRBV20-1 and J is TRBJ2-3, with 8 nucleotides matching TRBD1. Germline CDR1 is DFQATT and CDR2 is SNEGSKA (reference sequence). The CDR3 has 14 amino acids. The CDR3 sequence: CSARTGRSTDTQYF. CDR3 in DNA: TGCAGCGCCAGGACAGGGCGGTCGACAGATACGCAGTATTTT.

The chain uses TRBV24-1 and TRBJ2-5; either TRBD1 or TRBD2 may fit D (6 bases each). This CDR3 spans 16 amino acids. Trimming took 7 bases from V and 0 from J, leaving 17 bases between them. From germline, CDR1 is KGHDR and CDR2 SFDVKD. In DNA, the CDR3 is TGTGCCACCAGCCGGGGCGGGACAACTAACCAAGAGACCCAGTACTTC. Its protein product is CATSRGGTTNQETQYF.

The J gene is TRBJ2-7, the V gene TRBV29-1; tentative D call: TRBD1 (6 bases). CDR1 is SQVTM and CDR2 is ANQGSEA in the germline V gene. CDR3 size: 11 residues. Trimming removed 7 bases from V and 3 bases from J, with 10 bases in between. Here the CDR3 reads CSARTVYEQYF. The CDR3 DNA follows: TGCAGCGCAAGGACAGTCTACGAGCAGTACTTC.

This clonotype was detected a few times. For the CDR3, the DNA is TGCGCCAGCAGGGGCCCCAGGGGGAATGAAGCTTTCTTT. Encoded protein: CASRGPRGNEAFF. The V gene is TRBV4-1, the J gene TRBJ1-1; TRBD1 matches at 7 bases. Germline V gene sequence: CDR1 MGHRA, CDR2 YSYEKL. Trimming at V came to 6 bases and at J to 7 bases, leaving 8 bases not matched to a gene. The CDR3 is 13 residues long.

The chain recombines TRBV19 with TRBJ2-7; 12 bases align to TRBD1. The V gene end was trimmed by 7 bases and the J gene end by 0 bases; junction bases not matched to a gene: 7. The CDR3 spans 16 residues. Germline CDR1 reads LNHDA; CDR2 reads SQIVND (reference sequence). The CDR3 nucleotides read TGTGCCAGTAATCCCGGGACAGGGGGCTCCTCCTACGAGCAGTACTTC. Translating gives CASNPGTGGSSYEQYF.

The V and J genes are TRBV10-3 and TRBJ2-7; TRBD2 matches at 8 bases. Losses at the gene ends were 3 bases for V and 0 bases for J; bases not matched to a gene: 10. The germline V gene has CDR1 ENHRY and CDR2 SYGVKD. The CDR3 runs 17 residues. CDR3: CAISDRRGLESSYEQYF. CDR3 DNA: TGTGCCATCAGTGATAGGAGGGGACTAGAGAGCTCCTACGAGCAGTACTTC.

In nucleotides, the CDR3 is TGCAGTGCTAGAGGGAGGGGACCACAGGGACCCCGGGAGACCCAGTACTTC. Amino acids: CSARGRGPQGPRETQYF. The chain combines TRBV20-1 with TRBJ2-5; D assignment may be TRBD1 or TRBD2 (6 bases each). The CDR3 is 17 residues long. The V end was cut by 1 base, the J end by 5 bases, with 23 bases between. From germline, CDR1 is DFQATT and CDR2 SNEGSKA (reference sequence).

This clonotype turned up a few times. J is TRBJ2-7 and V is TRBV7-9; 7 bases line up with TRBD1. The junction had 5 bases not matched to a gene; V was cut back by 5 bases and J by 1 base. This CDR3 is built from 14 residues. Germline-derived CDR1 and CDR2 are SEHNR and FQNEAQ (reference sequence). The CDR3 region is CASSPTGQSYEQYF. CDR3 DNA: TGTGCCAGCAGCCCAACGGGACAGTCCTACGAGCAGTACTTC.

The J gene is TRBJ2-3, the V gene TRBV20-1, with TRBD1 matching 11 bases. CDR1 is DFQATT and CDR2 is SNEGSKA in the germline V gene (reference sequence). The CDR3 runs 17 residues. V was clipped by 3 bases and J by 4 bases; unmatched bases: 12. The CDR3 sequence is CSASPDRGRLAPDTQYF. DNA of the CDR3: TGCAGTGCTAGCCCGGACAGGGGGCGTCTCGCCCCAGATACGCAGTATTTT.

The chain recombines TRBV10-3 with TRBJ2-5, with D maybe TRBD1 (5 bases). The DNA end is a closer match to TRBJ2-7, so the J assignment may be wrong. The CDR3 is made up of 13 amino acids. Germline assignment: CDR1 ENHRY and CDR2 SYGVKD. DNA of the CDR3: TGTGCCACATCCTTGGGGCAGGGCTACGAGCAGTACTTC. Encoded protein: CATSLGQGYEQYF.

Turning to this clonotype: An end of the junction differs from the germline gene, which may be a read error. The chain uses TRBV5-1 and TRBJ2-1, with D maybe TRBD2 (6 bases). The CDR3 has 14 residues. Germline V gene lookup returns CDR1 SGHRS and CDR2 YFSETQ. CDR3 bases: TGTGCCAGCAGCTGGGGGGAGAGTGTCAATGAGCAGTTCTTC. Its translation: CASSWGESVNEQFF.

A few counts support this clonotype. This chain uses TRBV20-1 with TRBJ2-3, with D tentatively TRBD2 (6 bases). The CDR3 spans 15 residues. Trimming took off 0 bases at V and 6 bases at J, with 16 bases between the two ends. Germline CDR1 is DFQATT and CDR2 is SNEGSKA (reference sequence). The CDR3: CSARDPLEGWDTQYF. CDR3 in DNA: TGCAGTGCTAGAGATCCCCTGGAGGGTTGGGATACGCAGTATTTT.

This sequence joins TRBV7-9 and TRBJ2-1; 9 nucleotides match TRBD1. Per the germline V gene, CDR1 is SEHNR and CDR2 is FQNEAQ (reference sequence). The CDR3 has 16 residues. V gave up 5 bases and J gave up 6 bases; unmatched junction bases: 11. The DNA of the CDR3 is TGTGCCAGCAGCCCTCCGGGACAGGGTCAGTGCAATGAGCAGTTCTTC. Protein: CASSPPGQGQCNEQFF.

This chain uses TRBV7-9 with TRBJ2-5, with 8 bases aligning to TRBD2. The end of the DNA fits TRBJ2-7 better, so the J call may be wrong. The CDR3 is made up of 16 amino acids. The germline CDR1 and CDR2 sequences are SEHNR and FQNEAQ (reference sequence). Here the CDR3 DNA reads TGTGCCAGCAGCTTGTCGGACCGGGAGGGCCCCTACGAGCAGTACTTC. Protein product: CASSLSDREGPYEQYF.

The chain is built from TRBV29-1 and TRBJ1-4; tentative D call: TRBD1 (5 bases). The V and J ends lost 7 bases and 4 bases respectively, with 10 bases between them. The CDR3 runs 12 residues. Germline CDR1 SQVTM, CDR2 ANQGSEA. Written as DNA, the CDR3 is TGCAGCGGGCGGCAGGGTAATGAAAAACTGTTTTTT. It specifies CSGRQGNEKLFF.

CDR3 amino acids: CASRQTGFPASIQYF. As DNA, the CDR3 is TGTGCCAGCAGACAAACAGGGTTTCCGGCGAGCATTCAGTACTTC. V gene TRBV6-5 combines with J gene TRBJ2-4, with a tentative D call TRBD1 (6 bases). This CDR3 region has 15 residues. From germline, CDR1 is MNHEY and CDR2 SVGAGI. Trimming shortened V by 6 bases and J by 9 bases, and 21 bases separated the two germline ends.

This clonotype has just a few counts. The genes are TRBV6-1 and TRBJ1-2; 9 bases fit TRBD1. V shed 5 bases and J 6 bases; nucleotides not matched to a gene: 10. The CDR3 spans 15 residues. CDR1 is MNHNS and CDR2 is SASEGT in the germline V gene. The CDR3 reads CASSSTRDRENGYTF. CDR3 DNA sequence: TGTGCCAGCAGTTCCACACGGGACAGGGAAAATGGCTACACCTTC.